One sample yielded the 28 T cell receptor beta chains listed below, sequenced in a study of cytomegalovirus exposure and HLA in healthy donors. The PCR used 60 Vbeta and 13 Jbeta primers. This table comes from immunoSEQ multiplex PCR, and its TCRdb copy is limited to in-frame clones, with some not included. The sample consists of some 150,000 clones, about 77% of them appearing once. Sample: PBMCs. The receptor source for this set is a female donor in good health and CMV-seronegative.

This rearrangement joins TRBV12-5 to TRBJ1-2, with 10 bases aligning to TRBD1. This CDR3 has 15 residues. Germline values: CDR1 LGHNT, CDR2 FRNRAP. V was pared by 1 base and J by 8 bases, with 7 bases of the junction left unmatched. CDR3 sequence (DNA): TGTGCTAGTGGTTTGGCGGAGACAGGGGGCGGGGGCTACACCTTC. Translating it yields CASGLAETGGGGYTF.

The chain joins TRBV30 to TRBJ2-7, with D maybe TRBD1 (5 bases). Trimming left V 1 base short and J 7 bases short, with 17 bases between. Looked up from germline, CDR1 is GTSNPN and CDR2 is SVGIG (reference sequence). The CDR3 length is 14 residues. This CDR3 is CAWSGVTGPREQYF. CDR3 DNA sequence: TGTGCCTGGAGTGGGGTTACAGGTCCTCGGGAGCAGTACTTC. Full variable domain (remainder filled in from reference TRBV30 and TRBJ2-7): SQTIHQWPATLVQPVGSPLSLECTVEGTSNPNLYWYRQAAGRGLQLLFYSVGIGQISSEVPQNLSASRPQDRQFILSSKKLLLSDSGFYLCAWSGVTGPREQYFGPGTRLTVT.

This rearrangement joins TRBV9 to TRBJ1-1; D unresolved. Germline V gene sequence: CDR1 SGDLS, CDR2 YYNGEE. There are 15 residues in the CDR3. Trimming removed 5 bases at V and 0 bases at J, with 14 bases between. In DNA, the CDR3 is TGTGCCAGCAGGAAGTCCGGGATGATGAACACTGAAGCTTTCTTT. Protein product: CASRKSGMMNTEAFF.

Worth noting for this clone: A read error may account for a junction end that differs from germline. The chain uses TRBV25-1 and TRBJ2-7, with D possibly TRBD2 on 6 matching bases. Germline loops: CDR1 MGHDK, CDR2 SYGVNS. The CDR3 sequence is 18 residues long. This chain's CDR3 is CVSSESNTAGFVIYEQYF. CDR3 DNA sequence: TGTGTCAGCAGTGAATCGAATACAGCGGGCTTTGTGATATACGAGCAGTACTTC.

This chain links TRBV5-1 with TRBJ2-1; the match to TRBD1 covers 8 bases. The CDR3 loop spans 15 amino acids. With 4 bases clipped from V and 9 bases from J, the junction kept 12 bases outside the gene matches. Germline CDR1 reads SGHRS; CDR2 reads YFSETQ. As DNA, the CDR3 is TGCGCCAGCAGCCTTGGACAGGGTCGGTGGAGTGAGCAGTTCTTC. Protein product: CASSLGQGRWSEQFF.

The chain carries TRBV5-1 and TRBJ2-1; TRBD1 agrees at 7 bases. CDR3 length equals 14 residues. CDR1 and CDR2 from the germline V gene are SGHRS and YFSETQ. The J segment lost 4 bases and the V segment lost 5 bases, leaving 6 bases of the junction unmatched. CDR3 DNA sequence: TGCGCCAGCAGTTACCGGGACAGTTACAATGAGCAGTTCTTC. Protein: CASSYRDSYNEQFF. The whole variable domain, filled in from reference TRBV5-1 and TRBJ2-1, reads KAGVTQTPRYLIKTRGQQVTLSCSPISGHRSVSWYQQTPGQGLQFLFEYFSETQRNKGNFPGRFSGRQFSNSRSEMNVSTLELGDSALYLCASSYRDSYNEQFFGPGTRLTVL.

The CDR3 nucleotides read TGTGCCAGCAGCTTAACTCGTAGCGGGGGGGGCAGCTCCTACAATGAGCAGTTCTTC. Translation: CASSLTRSGGGSSYNEQFF. The chain recombines TRBV7-6 with TRBJ2-1; TRBD2 matches at 11 bases. The germline CDR1 and CDR2 sequences are SGHVS and FNYEAQ. CDR3 length: 19 residues. The V gene end was trimmed by 2 bases and the J gene end by 0 bases; junction bases not matched to a gene: 9.

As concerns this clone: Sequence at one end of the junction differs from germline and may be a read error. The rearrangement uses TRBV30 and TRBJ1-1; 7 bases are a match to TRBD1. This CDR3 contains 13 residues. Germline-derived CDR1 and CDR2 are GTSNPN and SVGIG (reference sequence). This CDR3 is CAWSADRESEASF. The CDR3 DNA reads TGTGCCTGGAGTGCAGACAGGGAATCTGAAGCTTCCTTT.

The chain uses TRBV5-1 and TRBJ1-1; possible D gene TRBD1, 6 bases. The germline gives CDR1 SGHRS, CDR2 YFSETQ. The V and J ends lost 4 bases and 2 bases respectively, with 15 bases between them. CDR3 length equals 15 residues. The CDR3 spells CASSRGDIPNTEAFF. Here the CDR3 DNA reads TGCGCCAGCAGCCGAGGGGACATTCCAAACACTGAAGCTTTCTTT.

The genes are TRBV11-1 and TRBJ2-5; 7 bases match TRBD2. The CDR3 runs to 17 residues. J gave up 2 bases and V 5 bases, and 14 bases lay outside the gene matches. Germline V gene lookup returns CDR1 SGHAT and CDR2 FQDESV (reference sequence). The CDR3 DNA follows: TGTGCCAGCAGCCCCGGGTGGGAGGGAGGGCGACAAGAGACCCAGTACTTC. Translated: CASSPGWEGGRQETQYF.

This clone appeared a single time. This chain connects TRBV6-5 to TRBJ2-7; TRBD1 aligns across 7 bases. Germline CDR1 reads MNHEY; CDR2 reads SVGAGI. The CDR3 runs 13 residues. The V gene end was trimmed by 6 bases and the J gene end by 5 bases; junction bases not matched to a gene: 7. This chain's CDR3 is CASSPNRGHEQYF. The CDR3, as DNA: TGTGCCAGCAGCCCCAACAGGGGTCACGAGCAGTACTTC.

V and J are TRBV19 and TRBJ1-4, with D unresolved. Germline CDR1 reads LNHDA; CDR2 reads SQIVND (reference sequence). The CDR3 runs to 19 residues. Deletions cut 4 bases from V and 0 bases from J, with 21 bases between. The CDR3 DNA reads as TGTGCCAGTAGTACCCCAATACCCGGACTCGTTGCAACTAATGAAAAACTGTTTTTT. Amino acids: CASSTPIPGLVATNEKLFF.

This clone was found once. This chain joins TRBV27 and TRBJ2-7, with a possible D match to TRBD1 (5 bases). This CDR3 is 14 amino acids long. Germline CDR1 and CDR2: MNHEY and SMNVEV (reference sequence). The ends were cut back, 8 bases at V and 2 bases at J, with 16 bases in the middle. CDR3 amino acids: CASLRLAGPYEQYF. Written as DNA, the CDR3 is TGTGCCAGCCTCCGATTGGCAGGGCCCTACGAGCAGTACTTC.

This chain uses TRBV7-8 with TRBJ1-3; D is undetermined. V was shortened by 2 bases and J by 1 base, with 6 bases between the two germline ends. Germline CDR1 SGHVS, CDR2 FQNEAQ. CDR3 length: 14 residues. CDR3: CASSLRGSGNTIYF. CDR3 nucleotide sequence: TGTGCCAGCAGCTTACGGGGATCTGGAAACACCATATATTTT.

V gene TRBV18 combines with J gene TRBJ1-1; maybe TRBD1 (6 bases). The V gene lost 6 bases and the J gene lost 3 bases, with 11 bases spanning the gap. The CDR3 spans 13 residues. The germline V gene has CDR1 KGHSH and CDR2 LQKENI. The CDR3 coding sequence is TGTGCCAGCTCGGCAGGGGAGCACACTGAAGCTTTCTTT. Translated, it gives CASSAGEHTEAFF. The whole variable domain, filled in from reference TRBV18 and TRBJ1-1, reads NAGVMQNPRHLVRRRGQEARLRCSPMKGHSHVYWYRQLPEEGLKFMVYLQKENIIDESGMPKERFSAEFPKEGPSILRIQQVVRGDSAAYFCASSAGEHTEAFFGQGTRLTVV.

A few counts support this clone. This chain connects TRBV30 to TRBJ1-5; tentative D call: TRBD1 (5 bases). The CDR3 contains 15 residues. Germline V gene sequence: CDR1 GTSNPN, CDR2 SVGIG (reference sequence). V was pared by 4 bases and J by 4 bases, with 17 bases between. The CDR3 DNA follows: TGTGCCTGGAATCAGGGAAGGATTGGTAATCAGCCCCAGCATTTT. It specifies CAWNQGRIGNQPQHF.

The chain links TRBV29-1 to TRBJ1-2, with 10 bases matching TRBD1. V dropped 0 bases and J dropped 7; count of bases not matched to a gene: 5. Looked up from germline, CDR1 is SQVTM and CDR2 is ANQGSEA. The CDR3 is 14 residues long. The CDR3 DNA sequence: TGCAGCGTTGAAGATAGACAGGGGGCGGCTGGCTACACCTTC. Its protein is CSVEDRQGAAGYTF.

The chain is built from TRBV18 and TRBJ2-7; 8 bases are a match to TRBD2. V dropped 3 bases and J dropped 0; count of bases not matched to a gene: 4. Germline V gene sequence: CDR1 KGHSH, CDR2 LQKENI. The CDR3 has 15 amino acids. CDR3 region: CASSPLAGISYEQYF. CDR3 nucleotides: TGTGCCAGCTCACCCCTAGCGGGTATCTCCTACGAGCAGTACTTC.

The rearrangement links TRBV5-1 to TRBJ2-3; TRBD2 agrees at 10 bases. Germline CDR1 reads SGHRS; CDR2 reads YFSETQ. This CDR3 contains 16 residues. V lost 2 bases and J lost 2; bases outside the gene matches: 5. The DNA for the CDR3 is TGCGCCAGCAGCTTACGGACTAGCGGAAACACAGATACGCAGTATTTT. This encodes CASSLRTSGNTDTQYF. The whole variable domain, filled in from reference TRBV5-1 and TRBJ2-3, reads KAGVTQTPRYLIKTRGQQVTLSCSPISGHRSVSWYQQTPGQGLQFLFEYFSETQRNKGNFPGRFSGRQFSNSRSEMNVSTLELGDSALYLCASSLRTSGNTDTQYFGPGTRLTVL.

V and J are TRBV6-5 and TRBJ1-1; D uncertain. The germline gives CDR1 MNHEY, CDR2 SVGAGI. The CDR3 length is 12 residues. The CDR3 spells CASFHSNTEAFF. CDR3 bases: TGTGCGTCGTTTCACAGCAACACTGAAGCTTTCTTT.

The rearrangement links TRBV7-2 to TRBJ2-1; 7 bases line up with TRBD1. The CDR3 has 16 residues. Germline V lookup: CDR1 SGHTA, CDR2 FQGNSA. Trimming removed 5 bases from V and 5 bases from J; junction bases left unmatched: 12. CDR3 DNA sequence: TGTGCCAGCAGCCAAAAGGGGGCGCTTTGGAACAATGAGCAGTTCTTC. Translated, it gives CASSQKGALWNNEQFF.

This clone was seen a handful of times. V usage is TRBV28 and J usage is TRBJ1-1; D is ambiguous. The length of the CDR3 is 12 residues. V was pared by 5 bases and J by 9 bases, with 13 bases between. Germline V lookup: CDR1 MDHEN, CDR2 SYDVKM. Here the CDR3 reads CASSPPGSQAFF. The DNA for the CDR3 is TGTGCCAGCAGTCCTCCGGGGTCTCAAGCTTTCTTT.

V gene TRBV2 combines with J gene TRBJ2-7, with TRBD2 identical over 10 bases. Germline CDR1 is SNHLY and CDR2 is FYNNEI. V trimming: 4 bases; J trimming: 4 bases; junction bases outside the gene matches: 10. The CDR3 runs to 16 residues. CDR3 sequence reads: CASSGNLAGARYEQYF. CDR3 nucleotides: TGTGCCAGCAGTGGAAATCTAGCGGGAGCTCGGTACGAGCAGTACTTC.

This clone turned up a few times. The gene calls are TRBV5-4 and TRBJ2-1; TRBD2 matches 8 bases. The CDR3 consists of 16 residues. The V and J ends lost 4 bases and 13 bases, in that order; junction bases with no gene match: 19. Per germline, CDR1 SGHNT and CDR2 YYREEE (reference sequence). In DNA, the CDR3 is TGTGCCAGCAGCCGGTCCGGCGGGGGGACGACTCTGGGTCAGTTCTTC. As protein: CASSRSGGGTTLGQFF. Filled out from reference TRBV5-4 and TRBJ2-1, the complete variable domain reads ETGVTQSPTHLIKTRGQQVTLRCSSQSGHNTVSWYQQALGQGPQFIFQYYREEENGRGNFPPRFSGLQFPNYSSELNVNALELDDSALYLCASSRSGGGTTLGQFFGPGTRLTVL.

This chain's CDR3 is CASKDRLSYEQYF. Written as DNA, the CDR3 is TGTGCCAGCAAGGACAGGCTTTCCTACGAGCAGTACTTC. V and J are TRBV2 and TRBJ2-7; 7 positions agree with TRBD1. CDR1 and CDR2 from the germline V gene are SNHLY and FYNNEI. CDR3 length: 13 residues. The V and J ends lost 7 bases and 1 base, in that order; junction bases with no gene match: 4.

The CDR3 sequence is CSVWGLNEKLFF. CDR3 DNA: TGCAGCGTTTGGGGACTGAATGAAAAACTGTTTTTT. The rearrangement links TRBV29-1 to TRBJ1-4; D is possibly TRBD1 (5 bases). Trimming stripped 5 bases from V and 5 bases from J, with 9 bases between. Germline-derived CDR1 and CDR2 are SQVTM and ANQGSEA. The CDR3 totals 12 residues.

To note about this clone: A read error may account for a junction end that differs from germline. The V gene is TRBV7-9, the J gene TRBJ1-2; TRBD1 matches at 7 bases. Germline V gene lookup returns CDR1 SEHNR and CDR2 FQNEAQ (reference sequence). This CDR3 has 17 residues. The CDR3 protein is CSSSSGRDRSWDYGYTF. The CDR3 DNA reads TGTTCCAGCAGCTCGGGCCGGGACAGATCATGGGACTATGGCTACACCTTC.

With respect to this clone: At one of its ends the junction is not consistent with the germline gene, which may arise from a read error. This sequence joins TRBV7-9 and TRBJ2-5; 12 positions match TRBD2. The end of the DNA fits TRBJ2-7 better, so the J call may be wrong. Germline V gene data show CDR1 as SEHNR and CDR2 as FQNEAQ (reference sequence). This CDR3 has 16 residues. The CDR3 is CSSSLDASGRGYEQYF. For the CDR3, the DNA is TGTTCCAGCAGCTTAGACGCTAGCGGGAGGGGCTACGAGCAGTACTTC.